One TCR beta chain is described in this entry. There is no known antigen for this receptor. No base quality values were provided; no much bigger clone lies one nucleotide off. The immunoSEQ Assay, a bias-controlled multiplex PCR, was used to amplify TCRbeta CDR3 regions from genomic DNA. Concerning the study's data processing: Within the assay, amplification of reference gene primers was used to estimate how many nucleated cells each sample contained. Sequence reads were collapsed and filtered to measure the absolute abundance of every unique TCRbeta CDR3 rearrangement. For each sample, productive Simpson clonality was calculated as the square root of Simpson's diversity index over productive rearrangements. TCRdb mirrors the immuneACCESS table, restricted to in-frame sequences. Some clones are absent from its copies; in checked studies, under half trace to an unresolved V gene, and the reason for the others is unknown. The V and J calls and clone size come from that table; D and trimming were worked out from the DNA. This sample holds about 150,000 clones; roughly nine tenths were observed only once. The top ten constitute 2.4% of the sample.

This record belongs to a study of blood T cell repertoires in COVID-19 (dated by TCRdb to 2020 to 2022). Regarding the research as a whole: Samples from collaborators originated in the United States, Italy and Spain and spanned both the acute and convalescent phases of COVID-19. Samples came from the ongoing ImmuneRACE study (first 160 participants) plus 1,254 subjects from 6 global collaborators. HLA class I and class II types, where available, came from metadata supplied by the sample provider rather than from assay-based typing. The prospective study material was composed of cDNA or gDNA derived from T cells, B-cell-depleted T cells, or PBMCs. Deeply sampled blood TCRbeta repertoires from subjects exposed to, actively infected with, or recovered from COVID-19 were included in the dataset. The repertoires were released in a freely available public database intended as a resource for research on the immune response to SARS-CoV-2. A de-identified subject ID, COVID-19 status, age in years and sex were almost always included in the sample metadata. General findings and caveats noted by the study authors: Clinical and demographic metadata were provided uncurated, with the amount varying by source and participant.

Each collaborating institution followed its own protocols to collect whole blood in K2EDTA tubes. For TCRbeta analysis, collaborators shipped samples as frozen whole blood, isolated PBMCs, or DNA extracted from either of those sample types. Including cysteine and phenylalanine, the CDR3 has 14 amino acids. The sequence is cut down to CDR3 DNA, 42 bases in frame from base 1. The V and J ends are trimmed by 4 bases and 2 bases, leaving 11 bases between them. For CDR1 and CDR2, the germline V gene (reference sequence) lists LGHDT and YNNKEL. The sequence derives from a woman in her 70s with acute or convalescent COVID-19. The rearrangement joined TRBV3-1 (or the pseudogene TRBV3-2) to TRBJ2-5, and perhaps TRBD2 as D gene, on 6 matching bases. Sequencing was performed on peripheral blood. The CDR3 is CASSRGLLQETQYF. The base sequence is TGTGCCAGCAGCCGGGGACTTTTGCAAGAGACCCAGTACTTC.